Shown below are 3 T cell receptor beta chains from a single sample sequenced in a study of cytomegalovirus exposure and HLA in healthy donors. Primers: 60 Vbeta forward and 13 Jbeta reverse. Clones were read by immunoSEQ multiplex PCR, and TCRdb kept only the in-frame ones, dropping some. The sample consists of approximately 190,000 clones, around 87% of them appearing once. The sequencing input was PBMCs. The source of these receptors is a man aged 30 to 45 in good health and CMV-seronegative.

This clone was seen only once. The V gene is TRBV5-6, the J gene TRBJ2-7; 7 bases map to TRBD1. The CDR3 is made up of 13 amino acids. The junction had 3 bases not matched to a gene; V was cut back by 3 bases and J by 3 bases. CDR1 SGHDT and CDR2 YYEEEE come from the germline V gene. The CDR3 DNA reads as TGTGCCAGCAGCTATGACAGGGACTACGAGCAGTACTTC. It specifies CASSYDRDYEQYF. Full variable domain (outside the CDR3, taken from reference TRBV5-6 and TRBJ2-7): DAGVTQSPTHLIKTRGQQVTLRCSPKSGHDTVSWYQQALGQGPQFIFQYYEEEERQRGNFPDRFSGHQFPNYSSELNVNALLLGDSALYLCASSYDRDYEQYFGPGTRLTVT.

This clone was seen a few times. The gene calls are TRBV28 and TRBJ2-7, with 9 bases identical to TRBD2. The junction had 14 bases not matched to a gene; V was cut back by 7 bases and J by 7 bases. Per the germline V gene, CDR1 is MDHEN and CDR2 is SYDVKM. The CDR3 spans 15 residues. This CDR3 is CASILSSTSGYEQYF. The CDR3 DNA reads TGTGCCAGCATACTCTCAAGTACTAGCGGGTATGAGCAGTACTTC.

The V call is TRBV4-1, the J call TRBJ1-2, with TRBD1 matching over 7 bases. This CDR3 comprises 16 residues. With V trimmed by 4 bases and J by 1 base, 9 bases remained unmatched. Germline V lookup: CDR1 MGHRA, CDR2 YSYEKL. The CDR3 nucleotides are TGCGCCAGCAGCCCGAGAGGGGACAGCTTTAACTATGGCTACACCTTC. Its translation: CASSPRGDSFNYGYTF.